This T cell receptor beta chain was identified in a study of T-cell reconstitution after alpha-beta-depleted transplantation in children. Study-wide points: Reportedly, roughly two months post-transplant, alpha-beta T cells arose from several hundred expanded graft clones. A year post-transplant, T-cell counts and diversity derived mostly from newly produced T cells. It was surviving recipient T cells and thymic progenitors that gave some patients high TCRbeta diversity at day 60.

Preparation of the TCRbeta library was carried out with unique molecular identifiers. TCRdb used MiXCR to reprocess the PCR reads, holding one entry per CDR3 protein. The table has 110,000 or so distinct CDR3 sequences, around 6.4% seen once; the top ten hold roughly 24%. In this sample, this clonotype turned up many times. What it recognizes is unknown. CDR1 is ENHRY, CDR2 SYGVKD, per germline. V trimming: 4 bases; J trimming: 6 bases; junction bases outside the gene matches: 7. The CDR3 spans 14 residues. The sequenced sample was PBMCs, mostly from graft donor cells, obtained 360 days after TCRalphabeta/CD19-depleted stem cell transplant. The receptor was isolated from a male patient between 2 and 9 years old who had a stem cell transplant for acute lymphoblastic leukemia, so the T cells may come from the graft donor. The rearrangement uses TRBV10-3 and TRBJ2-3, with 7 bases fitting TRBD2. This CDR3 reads CAISVGTNEDTQYF. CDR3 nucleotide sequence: TGTGCCATCAGTGTCGGGACTAACGAGGATACGCAGTATTTT.